Below are 31 T cell receptor beta chains sequenced from a single sample in a study of cytomegalovirus exposure and HLA in healthy donors. PCR was performed using 60 Vbeta and 13 Jbeta primers. Some clones are missing from TCRdb's copy, which holds only in-frame ones; the method was immunoSEQ multiplex PCR. The table includes 150,000 to 200,000 clones, 82% detected once. Specimen: PBMCs. These receptors originate from a boy aged 2-9 years in good health and CMV-seronegative.

The chain combines TRBV19 with TRBJ2-1, with TRBD2 matching over 15 bases. The CDR3 covers 18 residues. Germline V lookup: CDR1 LNHDA, CDR2 SQIVND (reference sequence). After removal of 3 bases from V and 3 bases from J, the junction contained 6 bases not matched to a gene. The CDR3 loop reads CASSMRGLAGGIYNEQFF. The CDR3 coding sequence is TGTGCCAGTAGTATGAGGGGACTAGCGGGGGGAATCTACAATGAGCAGTTCTTC.

This clone has only a few counts. V usage is TRBV7-8 and J usage is TRBJ1-2; D is ambiguous. The V and J ends lost 1 base and 5 bases respectively, with 8 bases between them. This CDR3 comprises 13 residues. Germline V gene data show CDR1 as SGHVS and CDR2 as FQNEAQ. CDR3 bases: TGTGCCAGCAGCTTAGAGATAACTTATGGCTACACCTTC. Translating gives CASSLEITYGYTF.

This chain joins TRBV9 and TRBJ2-4, with D hard to call. CDR1 and CDR2 from the germline V gene are SGDLS and YYNGEE. The CDR3 loop spans 15 amino acids. The V and J ends lost 8 bases and 9 bases respectively, with 24 bases between them. The CDR3 DNA is TGTGCCAGTTCCGTCGACGGGTTCTCTGTAGGCATTCAGTACTTC. Encoded protein: CASSVDGFSVGIQYF.

The chain recombines TRBV6-1 with TRBJ1-2, with D perhaps matching TRBD1 (6 bases). The CDR3 consists of 13 residues. V was pared by 4 bases and J by 6 bases, with 12 bases between. In germline, CDR1 is MNHNS, CDR2 SASEGT. The CDR3 DNA is TGTGCCAGCAGTGTTGACAGGCTCGATGGCTACACCTTC. Its translation is CASSVDRLDGYTF.

The V call is TRBV6-1, the J call TRBJ2-5, with D maybe TRBD1 (6 bases). V dropped 4 bases and J dropped 7 bases, with 13 bases sitting between them. There are 13 residues in the CDR3. In germline, CDR1 is MNHNS, CDR2 SASEGT. CDR3 coding DNA: TGTGCCAGCAGTGCGGCAGGGGTCGGGACCCAGTACTTC. This codes for CASSAAGVGTQYF.

V and J are TRBV7-2 and TRBJ1-2; D gene uncertain. Trimming cost V 3 bases and J 2 bases, with 7 bases left between them. Germline lookup yields CDR1 SGHTA and CDR2 FQGNSA. The CDR3 length is 13 residues. The CDR3 loop is CASSFLGNYGYTF. CDR3 coding DNA: TGTGCCAGCAGCTTTCTAGGAAACTATGGCTACACCTTC.

The rearrangement uses TRBV19 and TRBJ2-6; a weak D match, TRBD1 (5 bases). The V and J ends lost 3 bases and 0 bases respectively, with 9 bases between them. The CDR3 extends over 16 amino acids. The germline gives CDR1 LNHDA, CDR2 SQIVND (reference sequence). The CDR3 region is CASSILQGSGANVLTF. The CDR3 bases are TGTGCCAGTAGTATCTTGCAGGGCTCTGGGGCCAACGTCCTGACTTTC. The variable domain in full, with the rest retrieved from reference TRBV19 and TRBJ2-6, is DGGITQSPKYLFRKEGQNVTLSCEQNLNHDAMYWYRQDPGQGLRLIYYSQIVNDFQKGDIAEGYSVSREKKESFPLTVTSAQKNPTAFYLCASSILQGSGANVLTFGAGSRLTVL.

This chain joins TRBV27 and TRBJ1-2, with D perhaps matching TRBD1 (5 bases). The CDR3 is made up of 15 amino acids. Trimming pared 7 bases from V and 3 bases from J, leaving 18 bases between. CDR1 MNHEY and CDR2 SMNVEV come from the germline V gene (reference sequence). The CDR3 region has the DNA TGTGCCAGCACCCCATGGGGGGGAGCGGACTATGGCTACACCTTC. Amino acid sequence: CASTPWGGADYGYTF.

CDR3 DNA sequence: TGTGCCACCAGCAGAGATTTGGCTTTAAACACCATATATTTT. Translated: CATSRDLALNTIYF. The V and J genes are TRBV15 and TRBJ1-3, with no clear D. The CDR3 length is 14 residues. Trimming removed 0 bases at V and 6 bases at J, with 9 bases between. Germline V gives CDR1 LNHNV, CDR2 YYDKDF (reference sequence).

The V and J genes are TRBV9 and TRBJ1-2, with TRBD1 matching 7 bases. V lost 1 base to trimming and J lost 8 bases; unmatched junction nucleotides: 2. The CDR3 loop spans 12 amino acids. The germline V gene encodes CDR1 SGDLS and CDR2 YYNGEE. CDR3 protein: CASSVRGGGYTF. CDR3 nucleotide sequence: TGTGCCAGCAGCGTAAGAGGGGGCGGCTACACCTTC.

The chain uses TRBV2 and TRBJ1-2; D is unclear. Germline loops: CDR1 SNHLY, CDR2 FYNNEI. The V and J ends lost 7 bases and 7 bases respectively, with 13 bases between them. The CDR3 extends over 12 amino acids. The CDR3 protein is CASTAAAGGYTF. CDR3 coding DNA: TGTGCCAGCACCGCTGCCGCCGGTGGCTACACCTTC.

The gene calls are TRBV5-4 and TRBJ1-2; 7 bases are shared with TRBD1. Germline loops: CDR1 SGHNT, CDR2 YYREEE (reference sequence). The CDR3 totals 13 residues. V shed 7 bases, J shed 6 bases, and the junction held 9 bases outside the gene matches. CDR3 DNA: TGTGCCAGCGCCCTGACAGGGCAGGATGGCTACACCTTC. The encoded protein is CASALTGQDGYTF. Combining the CDR3 with reference TRBV5-4 and TRBJ1-2 gives the whole variable domain ETGVTQSPTHLIKTRGQQVTLRCSSQSGHNTVSWYQQALGQGPQFIFQYYREEENGRGNFPPRFSGLQFPNYSSELNVNALELDDSALYLCASALTGQDGYTFGSGTRLTVV.

The chain joins TRBV5-4 to TRBJ2-3, with a weak D call TRBD1 (5 bases). The germline CDR1 and CDR2 sequences are SGHNT and YYREEE (reference sequence). The length of the CDR3 is 14 residues. Between the trimmed V and J ends, which lost 4 bases and 1 base, there was a span of 10 bases. As DNA, the CDR3 is TGTGCCAGCAGCCCGGAACAGGGCACAGATACGCAGTATTTT. Translating it yields CASSPEQGTDTQYF.

The V and J genes are TRBV7-6 and TRBJ2-3; TRBD2 is a possible D gene (6 bases). With 1 base removed from V and 3 bases from J, the gap between germline ends came to 14 bases. Germline CDR1 SGHVS, CDR2 FNYEAQ. CDR3 length equals 16 residues. The DNA for the CDR3 is TGTGCCAGCAGCTTAGGGGGGACTTCTCTAACAGATACGCAGTATTTT. This gives the protein CASSLGGTSLTDTQYF. The variable domain in full, with the rest retrieved from reference TRBV7-6 and TRBJ2-3, is GAGVSQSPRYKVTKRGQDVALRCDPISGHVSLYWYRQALGQGPEFLTYFNYEAQQDKSGLPNDRFSAERPEGSISTLTIQRTEQRDSAMYRCASSLGGTSLTDTQYFGPGTRLTVL.

This chain connects TRBV11-2 to TRBJ2-1; 9 bases map to TRBD2. V lost 7 bases and J lost 7; bases outside the gene matches: 11. CDR1 SGHAT and CDR2 FQNNGV come from the germline V gene. The CDR3 length is 15 residues. CDR3 nucleotide sequence: TGTGCCAGCAACCCCCGCGGCGGGGGGGTGAATGAGCAGTTCTTC. Its translation is CASNPRGGGVNEQFF. The full variable domain, completed using reference TRBV11-2 and TRBJ2-1, is EAGVAQSPRYKIIEKRQSVAFWCNPISGHATLYWYQQILGQGPKLLIQFQNNGVVDDSQLPKDRFSAERLKGVDSTLKIQPAKLEDSAVYLCASNPRGGGVNEQFFGPGTRLTVL.

J is TRBJ2-1 and V is TRBV7-9, with 12 bases that match TRBD2. The CDR3 runs to 15 residues. V dropped 4 bases and J dropped 7; count of bases not matched to a gene: 5. Germline CDR1 SEHNR, CDR2 FQNEAQ (reference sequence). The CDR3 DNA reads as TGTGCCAGCAGCTCTAGCGGGGGGGCCGGAAATGAGCAGTTCTTC. It is translated as CASSSSGGAGNEQFF.

This chain uses TRBV7-9 with TRBJ2-5; tentatively, D is TRBD1 (5 bases). V lost 5 bases and J 4 bases, leaving 17 bases between the germline ends. Germline-derived CDR1 and CDR2 are SEHNR and FQNEAQ (reference sequence). The CDR3 sequence is 15 residues long. In DNA, the CDR3 is TGTGCCAGCAGCCCCGCCGGCAGGGTAGGAGAGACCCAGTACTTC. It translates to CASSPAGRVGETQYF.

The rearrangement joins TRBV5-1 to TRBJ2-2, with 9 bases lining up with TRBD1. Germline assignment: CDR1 SGHRS and CDR2 YFSETQ. There are 15 residues in the CDR3. J was trimmed by 1 base and V by 6 bases; bases with no gene match: 4. The CDR3 DNA reads TGCGCCAGCATGGACAGGGGAAAGAACACCGGGGAGCTGTTTTTT. Amino acids: CASMDRGKNTGELFF.

V gene TRBV9 combines with J gene TRBJ1-3; D call uncertain. Trimming cost V 4 bases and J 4 bases, with 18 bases left between them. Germline assignment: CDR1 SGDLS and CDR2 YYNGEE. The CDR3 totals 16 residues. The CDR3 region has the DNA TGTGCCAGCAGCTCCGCGCCCGCGGGGAGAGGAAACACCATATATTTT. Translated: CASSSAPAGRGNTIYF.

The chain couples TRBV4-3 to TRBJ2-3, with 14 bases matching TRBD2. The CDR3 has 17 amino acids. Germline-derived CDR1 and CDR2 are LGHNA and YSLEER. The V segment lost 4 bases and the J segment 5 bases; nucleotides outside the gene matches: 8. CDR3 in amino acids: CASSLGLAGGLGDTQYF. The CDR3 bases are TGCGCCAGCAGCCTTGGACTAGCGGGGGGCTTAGGAGATACGCAGTATTTT.

This rearrangement joins TRBV7-2 to TRBJ2-1; the match to TRBD2 covers 10 bases. This CDR3 contains 16 residues. Germline loops: CDR1 SGHTA, CDR2 FQGNSA. V gave up 2 bases and J gave up 15 bases; unmatched junction bases: 16. As DNA, the CDR3 is TGTGCCAGCAGCTTATCGAGGGCTAGCGGGGGCCGGGGGAGGTTCTTC. This sequence encodes CASSLSRASGGRGRFF. The complete variable domain, with remaining parts taken from reference TRBV7-2 and TRBJ2-1, reads GAGVSQSPSNKVTEKGKDVELRCDPISGHTALYWYRQSLGQGLEFLIYFQGNSAPDKSGLPSDRFSAERTGGSVSTLTIQRTQQEDSAVYLCASSLSRASGGRGRFFGPGTRLTVL.

As to this clone: The same CDR3 is also encoded by other DNA sequences in this sample. V and J are TRBV27 and TRBJ1-1; TRBD1 matches 8 bases. V gave up 0 bases and J gave up 6 bases; unmatched junction bases: 3. The CDR3 is 14 amino acids. Germline CDR1 MNHEY, CDR2 SMNVEV (reference sequence). The CDR3 bases are TGTGCCAGCAGTTTATCACAGGGGGGCGCTGAAGCTTTCTTT. This sequence encodes CASSLSQGGAEAFF.

The CDR3 sequence is CASSAGLAGGPNNEQFF. The CDR3 DNA follows: TGTGCCAGCAGCGCGGGACTAGCGGGGGGACCCAACAATGAGCAGTTCTTC. The rearrangement joins TRBV9 to TRBJ2-1; 15 nucleotides agree with TRBD2. The CDR3 is 17 amino acids. The germline CDR1 and CDR2 sequences are SGDLS and YYNGEE. The ends lost 3 bases at V and 5 bases at J; junction bases unmatched: 6. Using reference TRBV9 and TRBJ2-1 for the parts outside the CDR3, the full variable domain is DSGVTQTPKHLITATGQRVTLRCSPRSGDLSVYWYQQSLDQGLQFLIQYYNGEERAKGNILERFSAQQFPDLHSELNLSSLELGDSALYFCASSAGLAGGPNNEQFFGPGTRLTVL.

This clone came up once. The chain uses TRBV5-1 and TRBJ2-5; D possibly corresponds to TRBD2 (5 bases). The germline gives CDR1 SGHRS, CDR2 YFSETQ. Trimming pared 0 bases from V and 4 bases from J, leaving 7 bases between. This CDR3 has 13 residues. This CDR3 is CASSLVEGETQYF. The CDR3, as DNA: TGCGCCAGCAGCTTGGTTGAGGGAGAGACCCAGTACTTC.

The gene calls are TRBV6-5 and TRBJ2-1, with TRBD2 matching over 11 bases. Looked up from germline, CDR1 is MNHEY and CDR2 is SVGAGI. The CDR3 consists of 15 residues. Trimming took 4 bases from V and 8 from J; bases not matched to a gene: 7. CDR3 nucleotides: TGTGCCAGCAGTTGCGTAGCGGGGGGGCTAGATGAGCAGTTCTTC. Protein product: CASSCVAGGLDEQFF.

The rearrangement joins TRBV5-1 to TRBJ2-5; D is unclear. The germline V gene has CDR1 SGHRS and CDR2 YFSETQ. The CDR3 is 14 amino acids. Trimming left V 2 bases short and J 5 bases short, with 13 bases between. The DNA of the CDR3 is TGCGCCAGCAGCTTCGCGGTTTTTAGGGAGACCCAGTACTTC. Its translation: CASSFAVFRETQYF.

The chain is built from TRBV6-6 and TRBJ1-5; D perhaps matches TRBD1 (6 bases). CDR1 is MNHNY, CDR2 SVGAGI, per germline (reference sequence). The CDR3 is 14 residues long. V was clipped by 8 bases and J by 9 bases, with 20 bases between them. CDR3 DNA: TGTGCCAGCCGGGGCGGGGGGCTGGAAGGGCCCCAGCATTTT. Protein: CASRGGGLEGPQHF.

The rearrangement links TRBV7-9 to TRBJ1-2, with D possibly TRBD1 on 5 matching bases. Trimming pared 0 bases from V and 6 bases from J, leaving 11 bases between. Per the germline V gene, CDR1 is SEHNR and CDR2 is FQNEAQ (reference sequence). This CDR3 comprises 14 residues. In DNA, the CDR3 is TGTGCCAGCAGCTTAGCGCCAGGGCTGGATGGCTACACCTTC. This translates into CASSLAPGLDGYTF.

This chain links TRBV14 with TRBJ1-6; 10 nucleotides agree with TRBD1. This CDR3 spans 15 amino acids. Germline loops: CDR1 SGHDN, CDR2 FVKESK. V gave up 4 bases and J gave up 8 bases; unmatched junction bases: 5. The CDR3 DNA reads as TGTGCCAGCAGCCGTAGACAGGGGGCATATTCACCCCTCCACTTT. It codes for CASSRRQGAYSPLHF.

The gene calls are TRBV25-1 and TRBJ2-7, with TRBD1 matching over 9 bases. The V gene's germline CDR1 is MGHDK and CDR2 SYGVNS. With 9 bases clipped from V and 2 bases from J, the junction kept 5 bases outside the gene matches. The CDR3 is made up of 13 amino acids. CDR3 region: CASGTGTTYEQYF. CDR3 nucleotide sequence: TGTGCCAGTGGGACAGGGACTACCTACGAGCAGTACTTC.

CDR3 in DNA: TGTGCCAGCAGCCAAGATCTTACAGGGGGTGGGCAGCCCCAGCATTTT. This codes for CASSQDLTGGGQPQHF. The chain carries TRBV4-2 and TRBJ1-5; 8 bases line up with TRBD1. With V trimmed by 0 bases and J by 7 bases, 8 bases remained unmatched. This CDR3 contains 16 residues. Per the germline V gene, CDR1 is LGHNA and CDR2 is YNFKEQ.